The rows below give T cell receptor beta chains drawn from one sample of a study of cytomegalovirus exposure and HLA in healthy donors. Produced via immunoSEQ multiplex PCR; TCRdb's table is partial and in-frame only. The data contain some 160,000 clones, roughly 80% of them singletons. Input material: PBMCs. These receptors originate from a male donor in good health and CMV-seronegative. CDR3s include the opening cysteine and the closing phenylalanine or tryptophan. The order of the fields is clone size, V gene, D gene, J gene, CDR3 DNA, CDR3 protein. D genes are given only for firm matches. Expanded clones get a size class; other rows say once, few or many, or leave the size out.

clone size: -; V gene: TRBV27; D gene: -; J gene: TRBJ1-2; CDR3 DNA: TGTGCCAGCAGTCAGGGGTCCGGGTTAGGCTACACCTTC; CDR3 protein: CASSQGSGLGYTF
clone size: -; V gene: TRBV4-2; D gene: -; J gene: TRBJ2-7; CDR3 DNA: TGTGCCAGCAGCCCCGAGGGTTGGGGTTCCGAGCAGTACTTC; CDR3 protein: CASSPEGWGSEQYF
clone size: few; V gene: TRBV11-2; D gene: TRBD1; J gene: TRBJ2-7; CDR3 DNA: TGTGCCAGCAGCTCGATACAGGGGGTCCCCTACGAGCAGTACTTC; CDR3 protein: CASSSIQGVPYEQYF
clone size: -; V gene: TRBV30; D gene: -; J gene: TRBJ1-1; CDR3 DNA: TGTGCCTGGAGTGTACTGGAGGGGCTGCCCGCTTTCTTT; CDR3 protein: CAWSVLEGLPAFF
clone size: -; V gene: TRBV15; D gene: -; J gene: TRBJ1-1; CDR3 DNA: TGTGCCACCAGCAGTCACAGGGAGTTGAACACTGAAGCTTTCTTT; CDR3 protein: CATSSHRELNTEAFF
clone size: -; V gene: TRBV11-2; D gene: TRBD1; J gene: TRBJ2-1; CDR3 DNA: TGTGCCAGCAGCTTAGCGGACAGGGGAATTACCTACAATGAGCAGTTCTTC; CDR3 protein: CASSLADRGITYNEQFF
clone size: -; V gene: TRBV7-9; D gene: TRBD2; J gene: TRBJ2-5; CDR3 DNA: TGTGCCAGCCGCTTTACTAGCGGCCAAGAGACCCAGTACTTC; CDR3 protein: CASRFTSGQETQYF
clone size: -; V gene: TRBV4-2; D gene: -; J gene: TRBJ1-3; CDR3 DNA: TGTGCCAGCAGCCAAGGAGGACTAGGGAGGCCCATGGGAGGTGGAAACACCATATATTTT; CDR3 protein: CASSQGGLGRPMGGGNTIYF
clone size: -; V gene: TRBV2; D gene: TRBD2; J gene: TRBJ2-1; CDR3 DNA: TGTGCCAGTAGCCTAGCGGGGGGGTGGAGCTCCTACAATGAGCAGTTCTTC; CDR3 protein: CASSLAGGWSSYNEQFF
clone size: -; V gene: TRBV3-2; D gene: -; J gene: TRBJ2-7; CDR3 DNA: TGTGCCCCATACGAGCAGTACTTC; CDR3 protein: CAPYEQYF
clone size: -; V gene: TRBV7-9; D gene: TRBD1; J gene: TRBJ1-6; CDR3 DNA: TGTGCCAGCAGCACTACAGGGGGGGCTAGTTCACCCCTCCACTTT; CDR3 protein: CASSTTGGASSPLHF
clone size: -; V gene: TRBV6-5; D gene: TRBD2; J gene: TRBJ2-3; CDR3 DNA: TGTGCCAGCAGTCGGGGGGATTACGCCGATACGCAGTATTTT; CDR3 protein: CASSRGDYADTQYF
clone size: -; V gene: TRBV6-5; D gene: -; J gene: TRBJ2-7; CDR3 DNA: TGTGCCAGCAGTTACCAGGGGTCCTACGAGCAGTACTTC; CDR3 protein: CASSYQGSYEQYF
clone size: -; V gene: TRBV5-4; D gene: -; J gene: TRBJ2-6; CDR3 DNA: TGTGCCAGCAGCTTGGCAGGGCCCGGGGCCAACGTCCTGACTTTC; CDR3 protein: CASSLAGPGANVLTF
clone size: -; V gene: TRBV5-1; D gene: TRBD1; J gene: TRBJ1-1; CDR3 DNA: TGCGCCAGCAGCTGGACAGGGTCGGTCACTGAAGCTTTCTTT; CDR3 protein: CASSWTGSVTEAFF
clone size: -; V gene: TRBV12-5; D gene: -; J gene: TRBJ2-3; CDR3 DNA: TGTGCTAGTGGCCCCCCGGGGGTCGGGACAGATACGCAGTATTTT; CDR3 protein: CASGPPGVGTDTQYF
clone size: -; V gene: TRBV7-9; D gene: -; J gene: TRBJ1-1; CDR3 DNA: TGTGCCAGCAGCTTAGCCGGAGCCAACACTGAAGCTTTCTTT; CDR3 protein: CASSLAGANTEAFF
clone size: once; V gene: TRBV18; D gene: TRBD1; J gene: TRBJ2-7; CDR3 DNA: TGTGCCAGCTCACCACGACAGGGGTTCGCCTACGAGCAGTACTTC; CDR3 protein: CASSPRQGFAYEQYF
clone size: -; V gene: TRBV12-5; D gene: -; J gene: TRBJ2-5; CDR3 DNA: TGTGCTAGTGGTCTGATCCGAGGAGTCGAGGAGACCCAGTACTTC; CDR3 protein: CASGLIRGVEETQYF
clone size: few; V gene: TRBV27; D gene: -; J gene: TRBJ2-5; CDR3 DNA: TGTGCCAGCAGTTTAGGCCCAGGGGAGACCCAGTACTTC; CDR3 protein: CASSLGPGETQYF
clone size: -; V gene: TRBV6-5; D gene: TRBD2; J gene: TRBJ2-7; CDR3 DNA: TGTGCCAGCAGCCGCGGACTAGCGGGGTCCTACGAGCAGTACTTC; CDR3 protein: CASSRGLAGSYEQYF
clone size: -; V gene: TRBV6-1; D gene: TRBD2; J gene: TRBJ2-5; CDR3 DNA: TGTGCCAGCTTAGACGCGGCTAGCGGGGGAGAGACCCAGTACTTC; CDR3 protein: CASLDAASGGETQYF
clone size: -; V gene: TRBV27; D gene: -; J gene: TRBJ2-7; CDR3 DNA: TGTGCCAGCAGTTCCCCAGGGTATTACGAGCAGTACTTC; CDR3 protein: CASSSPGYYEQYF
clone size: few; V gene: TRBV14; D gene: TRBD1; J gene: TRBJ1-2; CDR3 DNA: TGTGCCAGCAGCCGAGAAGACAGGGGGCGAATTGGCTATGGCTACACCTTC; CDR3 protein: CASSREDRGRIGYGYTF
clone size: -; V gene: TRBV6-1; D gene: -; J gene: TRBJ1-2; CDR3 DNA: TGTGCCAGCAGTGAATCTGGCAGGGGATATGGCTACACCTTC; CDR3 protein: CASSESGRGYGYTF
clone size: -; V gene: TRBV19; D gene: -; J gene: TRBJ1-5; CDR3 DNA: TGTGCCAGTAGTATCGTTGAGGTCAATCAGCCCCAGCATTTT; CDR3 protein: CASSIVEVNQPQHF
clone size: -; V gene: TRBV18; D gene: TRBD1; J gene: TRBJ1-2; CDR3 DNA: TGTGCCAGCTCACCTTCCGGACAGGGGTTATTGGACGGCTACACCTTC; CDR3 protein: CASSPSGQGLLDGYTF
clone size: -; V gene: TRBV18; D gene: -; J gene: TRBJ1-4; CDR3 DNA: TGTGCCACCCATGGTCCTGGTGGAGGAAAACTGTTTTTT; CDR3 protein: CATHGPGGGKLFF
clone size: -; V gene: TRBV27; D gene: TRBD1; J gene: TRBJ1-1; CDR3 DNA: TGTGCCAGCAGTTCGACAGGGGTAACTGAAGCTTTCTTT; CDR3 protein: CASSSTGVTEAFF
clone size: -; V gene: TRBV29-1; D gene: -; J gene: TRBJ1-2; CDR3 DNA: TGCAGCGCGGACTTAAACTATGGCTACACCTTC; CDR3 protein: CSADLNYGYTF
clone size: -; V gene: TRBV19; D gene: -; J gene: TRBJ2-2; CDR3 DNA: TGTGCCAGTTTGGTAGCGGTTAACACCGGGGAGCTGTTTTTT; CDR3 protein: CASLVAVNTGELFF
clone size: -; V gene: TRBV7-2; D gene: -; J gene: TRBJ1-3; CDR3 DNA: TGTGCCAGCAGCTTAGCTTCGTCCAGGGCATTGGTAAACACCATATATTTT; CDR3 protein: CASSLASSRALVNTIYF
clone size: few; V gene: TRBV7-9; D gene: -; J gene: TRBJ1-5; CDR3 DNA: TGTGCCAGCAGCTCTCTGGGAAGCGGGGATCAGCCCCAGCATTTT; CDR3 protein: CASSSLGSGDQPQHF
clone size: -; V gene: TRBV15; D gene: -; J gene: TRBJ2-7; CDR3 DNA: TGTGCCACCAGCGAGAGGGCTCTCGAGCAGTACTTC; CDR3 protein: CATSERALEQYF
clone size: -; V gene: TRBV9; D gene: TRBD1; J gene: TRBJ1-4; CDR3 DNA: TGTGCCAGCACCAGGACAGGGAAAGCAGAAAAACTGTTTTTT; CDR3 protein: CASTRTGKAEKLFF
clone size: once; V gene: TRBV19; D gene: TRBD1; J gene: TRBJ1-3; CDR3 DNA: TGTGCCAGTACTAACTTCGGGACAGTTTTCAGGAGCTCTGGAAACACCATATATTTT; CDR3 protein: CASTNFGTVFRSSGNTIYF
clone size: few; V gene: TRBV6-5; D gene: -; J gene: TRBJ2-6; CDR3 DNA: TGTGCCAGCAGTTACGGGAGCTCTGGGGCCAACGTCCTGACTTTC; CDR3 protein: CASSYGSSGANVLTF
clone size: -; V gene: TRBV7-2; D gene: -; J gene: TRBJ1-6; CDR3 DNA: TGTGCCAGCACCAGAGACAGGACCCTCCACTTT; CDR3 protein: CASTRDRTLHF
clone size: once; V gene: TRBV15; D gene: -; J gene: TRBJ2-1; CDR3 DNA: TGTGCCACCAGCAGAATCAGGGCTGAGCAGTTCTTC; CDR3 protein: CATSRIRAEQFF
clone size: -; V gene: TRBV21-1; D gene: -; J gene: TRBJ1-6; CDR3 DNA: TGTGCCAGCAGCAAATGGGGGGCCCTCCACTTT; CDR3 protein: CASSKWGALHF